This TCR beta chain was profiled in a study of blood T cell repertoires in COVID-19. Across the whole study: Both acute and convalescent COVID-19 samples were obtained from the United States, Italy and Spain.

The CDR3 extends over 13 amino acids. V dropped 3 bases and J dropped 4 bases, with 9 bases sitting between them. From germline, CDR1 is SGDLS and CDR2 YYNGEE. Participant ages covered roughly 18 to 89 years across 24 US areas. Participants were placed into cohorts based on the clinical history they reported. Authors' data handling: Researchers report that nucleated cell counts were estimated from reference gene primer amplification. Clones were sequenced by immunoSEQ multiplex PCR, and TCRdb holds only the in-frame ones, with some missing. The D gene and trimming were derived from the DNA, and the V and J assignments and clone size from that table. The table records 150,000 to 200,000 clones, approximately 85% of them present only once.

This chain joins TRBV9 and TRBJ2-3; perhaps TRBD1 as D (5 bases). This clonotype was obtained from a man between 40 and 49 years old who had recovered from COVID-19. Sequencing used PBMCs or T cells enriched from blood (not recorded which). The CDR3 here is CASSGWGADTQYF. The DNA for the CDR3 is TGTGCCAGCAGCGGTTGGGGCGCAGATACGCAGTATTTT.